The present entry profiles one T cell receptor beta chain with its context. The sample carries other DNA sequences with the same CDR3. The sample belongs to a study of shared clonotypes between healthy human individuals. Germline V gives CDR1 SGHDT, CDR2 YYEEEE. Germline trimming cut 2 bases from V and 1 base from J; bases unmatched to any gene: 1. CDR3 length equals 14 residues. Naive CD8 cells comprised CD45RO-negative, CCR7-positively selected cells, excluding terminally differentiated effector memory CD45RA+ cells. The study drew its donors from healthy HIV-negative adults without recent acute infections or vaccinations. The assay ran at deep level. Assay used: immunoSEQ multiplex PCR; TCRdb lists only in-frame clones, some missing. The sample yields about 870,000 clones, almost 95% seen once.

The TCR was taken from a man aged 30 to 39 in good health. The chain carries TRBV5-6 and TRBJ2-7; 9 nucleotides match TRBD1. The specimen was naive CD8+ T cells sorted from blood. CDR3 protein: CASSFGQGSYEQYF. Here the CDR3 DNA reads TGTGCCAGCAGCTTCGGACAGGGGTCCTACGAGCAGTACTTC.